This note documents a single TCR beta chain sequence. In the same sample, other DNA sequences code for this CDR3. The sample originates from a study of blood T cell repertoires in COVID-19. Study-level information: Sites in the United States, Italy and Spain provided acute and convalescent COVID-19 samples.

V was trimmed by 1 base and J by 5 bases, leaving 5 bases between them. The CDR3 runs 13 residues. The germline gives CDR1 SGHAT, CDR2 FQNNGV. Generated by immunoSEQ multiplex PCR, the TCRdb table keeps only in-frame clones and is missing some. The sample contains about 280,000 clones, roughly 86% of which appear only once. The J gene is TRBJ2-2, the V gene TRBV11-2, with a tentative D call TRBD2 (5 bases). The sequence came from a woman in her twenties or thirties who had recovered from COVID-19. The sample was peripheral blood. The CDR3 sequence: CASSLAGTGELFF. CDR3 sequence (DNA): TGTGCCAGCAGCTTAGCGGGGACCGGGGAGCTGTTTTTT.